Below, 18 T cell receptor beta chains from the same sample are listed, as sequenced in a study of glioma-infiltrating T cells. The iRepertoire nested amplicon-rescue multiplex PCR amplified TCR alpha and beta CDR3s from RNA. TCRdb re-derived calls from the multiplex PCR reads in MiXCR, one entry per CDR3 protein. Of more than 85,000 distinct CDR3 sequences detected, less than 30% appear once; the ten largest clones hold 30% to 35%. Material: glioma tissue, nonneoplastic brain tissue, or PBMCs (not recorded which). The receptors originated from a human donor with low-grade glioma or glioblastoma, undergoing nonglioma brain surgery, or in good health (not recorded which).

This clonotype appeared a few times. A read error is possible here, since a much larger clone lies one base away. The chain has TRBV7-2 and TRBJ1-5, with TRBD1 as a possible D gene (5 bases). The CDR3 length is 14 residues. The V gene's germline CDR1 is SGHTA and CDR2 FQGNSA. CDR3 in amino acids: CASSPGKIHQLQHF. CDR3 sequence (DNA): TGTGCCAGCAGCCCAGGGAAAATCCATCAGCTCCAGCATTTT.

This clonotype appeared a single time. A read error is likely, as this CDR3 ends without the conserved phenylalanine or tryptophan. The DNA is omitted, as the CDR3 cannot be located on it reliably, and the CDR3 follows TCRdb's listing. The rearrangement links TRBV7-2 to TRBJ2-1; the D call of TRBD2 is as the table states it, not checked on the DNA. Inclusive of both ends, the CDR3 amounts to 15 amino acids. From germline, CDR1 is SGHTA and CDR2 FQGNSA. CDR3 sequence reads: CASSLRREGYNERFL.

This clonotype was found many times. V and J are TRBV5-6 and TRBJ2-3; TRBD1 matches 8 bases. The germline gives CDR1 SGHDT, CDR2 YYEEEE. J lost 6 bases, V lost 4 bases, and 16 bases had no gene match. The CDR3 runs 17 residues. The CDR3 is CASSESVARGPSDTQYF. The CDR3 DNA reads TGTGCCAGCAGCGAAAGTGTGGCCAGGGGGCCCTCGGATACGCAGTATTTT.

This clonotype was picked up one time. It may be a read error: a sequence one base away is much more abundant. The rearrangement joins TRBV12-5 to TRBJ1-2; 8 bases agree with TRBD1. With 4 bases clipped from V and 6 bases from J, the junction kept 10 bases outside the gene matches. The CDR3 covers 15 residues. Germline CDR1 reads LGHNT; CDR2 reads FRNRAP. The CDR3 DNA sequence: TGTGCTAGTGGTTCACCCAGGACAGGGAACCATGGCTACACCTTC. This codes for CASGSPRTGNHGYTF.

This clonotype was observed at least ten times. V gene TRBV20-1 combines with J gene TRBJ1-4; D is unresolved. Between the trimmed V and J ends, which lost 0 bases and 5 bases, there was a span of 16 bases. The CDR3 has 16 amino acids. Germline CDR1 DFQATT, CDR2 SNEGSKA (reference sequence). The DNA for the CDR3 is TGCAGTGCTAGAGATTTGGTTCGGAGATTAAATGAAAAACTGTTTTTT. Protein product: CSARDLVRRLNEKLFF.

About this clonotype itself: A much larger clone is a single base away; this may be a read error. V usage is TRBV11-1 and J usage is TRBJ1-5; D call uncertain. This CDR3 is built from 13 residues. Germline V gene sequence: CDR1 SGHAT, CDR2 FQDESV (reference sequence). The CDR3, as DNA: TGTGCCAGCAGCTTAGGACACAATCAGCCCAAGCATTTT. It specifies CASSLGHNQPKHF.

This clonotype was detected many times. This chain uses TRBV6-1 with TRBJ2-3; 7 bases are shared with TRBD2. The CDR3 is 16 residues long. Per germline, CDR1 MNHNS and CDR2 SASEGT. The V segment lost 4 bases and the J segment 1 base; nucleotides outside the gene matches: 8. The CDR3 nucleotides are TGTGCCAGCAGTGGGGGTCTTGCGGGGGGCACAGATACGCAGTATTTT. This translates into CASSGGLAGGTDTQYF.

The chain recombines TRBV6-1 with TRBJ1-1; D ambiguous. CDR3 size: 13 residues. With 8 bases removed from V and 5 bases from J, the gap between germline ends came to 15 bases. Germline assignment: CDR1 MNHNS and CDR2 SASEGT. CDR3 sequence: CASGIVSKTEAFF. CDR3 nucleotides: TGTGCCAGCGGAATCGTGAGCAAAACTGAAGCTTTCTTT.

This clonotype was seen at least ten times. The CDR3 nucleotides read TGTGCCAGCAGCCAACAAACGAACACTGAAGCTTTCTTT. Translation gives CASSQQTNTEAFF. The J gene is TRBJ1-1, the V gene TRBV3-1; D gene unclear. Germline V gene sequence: CDR1 LGHDT, CDR2 YNNKEL (reference sequence). The V end was cut by 2 bases, the J end by 1 base, with 5 bases between. CDR3 size: 13 residues.

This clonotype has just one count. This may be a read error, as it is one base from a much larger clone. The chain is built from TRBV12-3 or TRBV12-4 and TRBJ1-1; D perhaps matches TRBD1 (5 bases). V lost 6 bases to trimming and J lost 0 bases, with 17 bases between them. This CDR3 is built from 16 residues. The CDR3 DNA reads TGTGCCAGCAGCCCTAGGGGTGAAGCCGTGAACACTGAAGCTTTCTTT. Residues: CASSPRGEAVNTEAFF.

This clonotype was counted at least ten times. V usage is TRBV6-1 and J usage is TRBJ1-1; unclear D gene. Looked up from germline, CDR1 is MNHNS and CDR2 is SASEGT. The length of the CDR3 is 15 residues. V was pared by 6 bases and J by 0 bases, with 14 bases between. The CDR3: CASRMGDIMNTEAFF. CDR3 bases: TGTGCCAGCAGGATGGGCGACATCATGAACACTGAAGCTTTCTTT.

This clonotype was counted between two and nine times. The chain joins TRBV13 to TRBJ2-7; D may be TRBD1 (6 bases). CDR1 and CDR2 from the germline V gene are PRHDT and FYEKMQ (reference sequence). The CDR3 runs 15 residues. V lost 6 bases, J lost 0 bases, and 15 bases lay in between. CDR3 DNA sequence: TGTGCCAGCAGTCTTGGTAGAGGGGGCTCCTACGAGCAGTACTTC. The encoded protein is CASSLGRGGSYEQYF.

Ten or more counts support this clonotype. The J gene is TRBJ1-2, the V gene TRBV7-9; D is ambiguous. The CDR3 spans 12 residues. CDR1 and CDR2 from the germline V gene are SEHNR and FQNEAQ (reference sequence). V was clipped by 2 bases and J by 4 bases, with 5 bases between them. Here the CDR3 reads CASSLQSYGYTF. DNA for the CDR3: TGTGCCAGCAGCTTACAAAGCTATGGCTACACCTTC. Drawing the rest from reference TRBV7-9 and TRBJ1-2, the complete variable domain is DTGVSQNPRHKITKRGQNVTFRCDPISEHNRLYWYRQTLGQGPEFLTYFQNEAQLEKSRLLSDRFSAERPKGSFSTLEIQRTEQGDSAMYLCASSLQSYGYTFGSGTRLTVV.

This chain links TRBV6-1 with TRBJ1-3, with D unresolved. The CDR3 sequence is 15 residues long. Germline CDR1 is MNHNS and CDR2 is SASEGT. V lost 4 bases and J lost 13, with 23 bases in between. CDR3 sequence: CASSGTYFSGNIIYF. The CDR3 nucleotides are TGTGCCAGCAGTGGGACTTACTTCTCTGGAAACATTATATATTTT.

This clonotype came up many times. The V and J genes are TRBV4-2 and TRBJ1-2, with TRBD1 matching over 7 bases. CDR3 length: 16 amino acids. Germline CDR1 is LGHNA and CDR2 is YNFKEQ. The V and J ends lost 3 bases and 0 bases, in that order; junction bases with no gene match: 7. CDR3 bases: TGTGCCAGCAGCCATGGGGGACAGACATCTAACTATGGCTACACCTTC. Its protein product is CASSHGGQTSNYGYTF.

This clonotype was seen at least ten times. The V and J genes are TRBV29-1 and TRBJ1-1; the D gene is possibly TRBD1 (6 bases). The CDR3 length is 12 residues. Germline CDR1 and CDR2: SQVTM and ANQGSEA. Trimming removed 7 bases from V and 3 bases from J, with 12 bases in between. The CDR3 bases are TGCAGCGCTTACAGGGAATACACTGAAGCTTTCTTT. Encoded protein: CSAYREYTEAFF. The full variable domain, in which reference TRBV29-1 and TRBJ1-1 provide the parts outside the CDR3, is SAVISQKPSRDICQRGTSLTIQCQVDSQVTMMFWYRQQPGQSLTLIATANQGSEATYESGFVIDKFPISRPNLTFSTLTVSNMSPEDSSIYLCSAYREYTEAFFGQGTRLTVV.

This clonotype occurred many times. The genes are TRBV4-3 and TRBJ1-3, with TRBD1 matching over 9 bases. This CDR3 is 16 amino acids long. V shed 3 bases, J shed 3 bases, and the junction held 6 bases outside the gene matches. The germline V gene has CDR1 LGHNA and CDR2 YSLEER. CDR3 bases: TGCGCCAGCAGCCAGGCGGACAGGGGCAGTGGAAACACCATATATTTT. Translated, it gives CASSQADRGSGNTIYF.

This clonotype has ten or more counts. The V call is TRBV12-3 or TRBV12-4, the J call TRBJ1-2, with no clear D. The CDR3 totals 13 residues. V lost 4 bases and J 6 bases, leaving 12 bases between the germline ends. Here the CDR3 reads CASSWTAPNGYTF. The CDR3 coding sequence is TGTGCCAGCAGTTGGACTGCACCTAATGGCTACACCTTC.